This TCR beta chain was sequenced during a study of T cell repertoires in Merkel cell carcinoma (dated by TCRdb to the late 2010s). Regarding the research as a whole: Patients with prior intralesional immunotherapy or systemic immune checkpoint blockade before the biopsy were excluded. Inclusion required a diagnosis of MCPyV-positive Merkel cell carcinoma and successful in vitro expansion of tumor-infiltrating lymphocytes. The MCPyV-specific clonotypes were initially defined from expanded tumor-infiltrating lymphocytes through tetramer sorting, cloning and paired TCR sequencing. Results the study describes overall, beyond this receptor: No normal tissue biopsies were studied.

Measured from the cysteine to the phenylalanine, the CDR3 is 17 residues long. Left in the record is the CDR3 DNA by itself, 51 bases read in frame from the first base. Per the germline V gene (reference sequence), LNHDA is the CDR1 and SQIVND is the CDR2. Ends trimmed: V by 4 bases, J by 5 bases; bases unmatched to a gene: 13. TRB CDR3 sequencing and data processing of tumor genomic DNA were performed with the immunoSEQ assay. In TCRdb, the immuneACCESS table is reduced to in-frame sequences with V and J assigned. These tables do not hold every clone; where another copy was compared, an unresolved V gene accounts for under half, and the others remain unexplained. The sample table holds 11,000 to 15,000 clones, of which roughly 72% were seen once. 17% of the sample rests with the top ten. Note on this clone: It lacks a known antigen. Base-call qualities are not available, and no considerably larger clone is one nucleotide away.

Study subjects had biopsy-confirmed Merkel cell carcinoma that was MCPyV-positive, and every subject had positive serum antibodies to T-antigen. Genomic DNA was extracted from about 6 adjacent 10-micron frozen tumor sections without any cell sorting or culture. About 5 x 5 x 5 mm of tumor biopsy tissue was frozen in optimal cutting temperature compound. Hematoxylin and eosin scout sections confirmed abundant Merkel cell carcinoma and infiltrating cells in the frozen biopsy. Sequenced: tumor tissue. The sequence was collected from an adult with Merkel cell carcinoma. Recombination connected TRBV19 to TRBJ1-2, with TRBD1 matching 10 junction bases. The CDR3 region: CASSTGTGETSLYGYTF. The DNA reads TGTGCCAGTAGTACAGGGACAGGGGAAACCTCGCTTTATGGCTACACCTTC.